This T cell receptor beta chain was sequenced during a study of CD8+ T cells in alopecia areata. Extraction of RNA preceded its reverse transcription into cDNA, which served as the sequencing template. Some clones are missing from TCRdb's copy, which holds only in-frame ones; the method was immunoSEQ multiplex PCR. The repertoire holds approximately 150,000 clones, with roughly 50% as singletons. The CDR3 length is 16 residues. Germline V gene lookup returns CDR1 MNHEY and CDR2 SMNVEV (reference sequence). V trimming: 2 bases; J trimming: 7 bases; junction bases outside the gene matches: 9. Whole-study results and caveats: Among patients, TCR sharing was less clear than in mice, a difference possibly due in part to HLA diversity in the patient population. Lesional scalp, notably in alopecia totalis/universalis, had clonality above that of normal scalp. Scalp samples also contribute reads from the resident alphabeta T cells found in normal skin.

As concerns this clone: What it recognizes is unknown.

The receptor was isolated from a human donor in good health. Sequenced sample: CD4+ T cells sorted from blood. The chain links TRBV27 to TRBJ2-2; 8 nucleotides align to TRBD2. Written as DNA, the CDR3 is TGTGCCAGCAGTTTAAGGAGCGGGAGTTTGGTCGGGGAGCTGTTTTTT. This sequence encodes CASSLRSGSLVGELFF.